The 29 T cell receptor beta chains given below trace back to one sample, sequenced in a study of cytomegalovirus exposure and HLA in healthy donors. The primer mix had 60 Vbeta and 13 Jbeta primers. Using immunoSEQ multiplex PCR, the repertoire was profiled, and TCRdb retains in-frame clones only, with some absent. The data hold some 120,000 clones, with 60% to 85% observed a single time. The sample taken for sequencing was PBMCs. The receptors derive from a woman in her 40s in good health and CMV-seropositive.

The V and J genes are TRBV4-1 and TRBJ1-4; D perhaps matches TRBD1 (5 bases). CDR1 MGHRA and CDR2 YSYEKL come from the germline V gene. V gave up 0 bases and J gave up 3 bases, with 5 bases separating them. The CDR3 consists of 14 residues. CDR3 region: CASSQEQANEKLFF. The CDR3 region has the DNA TGCGCCAGCAGCCAAGAACAGGCTAATGAAAAACTGTTTTTT.

The chain has TRBV5-1 and TRBJ2-1; 7 nucleotides match TRBD1. Germline values: CDR1 SGHRS, CDR2 YFSETQ. The CDR3 has 13 residues. V trimming: 4 bases; J trimming: 8 bases; junction bases outside the gene matches: 6. This chain's CDR3 is CASSPDRRYEQFF. DNA of the CDR3: TGCGCCAGCAGCCCGGACAGGAGGTATGAGCAGTTCTTC.

The rearrangement uses TRBV2 and TRBJ1-5; D possibly corresponds to TRBD1 (5 bases). V was cut by 4 bases and J by 3 bases, with 13 bases left in between. The CDR3 has 15 residues. Germline CDR1 SNHLY, CDR2 FYNNEI. The CDR3 protein is CASSGRGFTNQPQHF. DNA of the CDR3: TGTGCCAGCAGTGGCCGGGGGTTTACCAATCAGCCCCAGCATTTT.

This clone was observed a handful of times. The chain combines TRBV6-5 with TRBJ1-5; TRBD1 matches 7 bases. This CDR3 has 15 residues. Per germline, CDR1 MNHEY and CDR2 SVGAGI. V shed 6 bases, J shed 2 bases, and the junction held 7 bases outside the gene matches. The CDR3 nucleotides read TGTGCCAGCAGCCTCCACAGGGGCGGCAATCAGCCCCAGCATTTT. This sequence encodes CASSLHRGGNQPQHF.

This chain links TRBV19 with TRBJ1-3; TRBD1 agrees at 7 bases. This CDR3 is 15 amino acids long. Germline values: CDR1 LNHDA, CDR2 SQIVND (reference sequence). Losses at the gene ends were 8 bases for V and 4 bases for J; bases not matched to a gene: 11. The chain's CDR3 is CASHHRGVGGNTIYF. The CDR3 DNA reads TGTGCCAGTCATCACAGGGGTGTGGGAGGAAACACCATATATTTT. The full variable domain, rest sourced from reference TRBV19 and TRBJ1-3, is DGGITQSPKYLFRKEGQNVTLSCEQNLNHDAMYWYRQDPGQGLRLIYYSQIVNDFQKGDIAEGYSVSREKKESFPLTVTSAQKNPTAFYLCASHHRGVGGNTIYFGEGSWLTVV.

The rearrangement uses TRBV4-2 and TRBJ2-3, with 8 bases fitting TRBD2. The CDR3 runs to 17 residues. CDR1 LGHNA and CDR2 YNFKEQ come from the germline V gene. After removal of 0 bases from V and 2 bases from J, the junction contained 7 bases not matched to a gene. CDR3 sequence reads: CASSQDPAGDATDTQYF. In nucleotides, the CDR3 is TGTGCCAGCAGCCAAGATCCAGCGGGGGACGCCACAGATACGCAGTATTTT.

Here the CDR3 reads CASGPRAPVTDTQYF. CDR3 DNA sequence: TGTGCTAGTGGTCCACGAGCACCCGTGACAGATACGCAGTATTTT. This chain links TRBV12-5 with TRBJ2-3, with D unclear. The CDR3 totals 15 residues. Germline V gene lookup returns CDR1 LGHNT and CDR2 FRNRAP. The V end lost 5 bases, the J end lost 3 bases, and 15 bases lay between the germline ends.

V is TRBV19 and J is TRBJ1-2, with D tentatively TRBD1 (5 bases). This CDR3 contains 14 residues. Deletions cut 4 bases from V and 3 bases from J, with 12 bases between. CDR1 is LNHDA and CDR2 is SQIVND in the germline V gene (reference sequence). Here the CDR3 DNA reads TGTGCCAGTAGTAAGTCGACAGCTTACTATGGCTACACCTTC. Amino acids: CASSKSTAYYGYTF.

This clone was observed a single time. The chain employs TRBV2 and TRBJ1-3, with D maybe TRBD1 (6 bases). The germline V gene encodes CDR1 SNHLY and CDR2 FYNNEI. V lost 6 bases and J lost 2, with 14 bases in between. The CDR3 extends over 15 amino acids. DNA of the CDR3: TGTGCCAGCAGACCCACAGGGTCCGCTGGAAACACCATATATTTT. This translates into CASRPTGSAGNTIYF. Together with reference TRBV2 and TRBJ1-3, the CDR3 gives the full variable domain: EPEVTQTPSHQVTQMGQEVILRCVPISNHLYFYWYRQILGQKVEFLVSFYNNEISEKSEIFDDQFSVERPDGSNFTLKIRSTKLEDSAMYFCASRPTGSAGNTIYFGEGSWLTVV.

The chain links TRBV7-2 to TRBJ2-2, with TRBD2 matching over 14 bases. The J segment lost 5 bases and the V segment lost 11 bases, leaving 13 bases of the junction unmatched. Per germline, CDR1 SGHTA and CDR2 FQGNSA. The CDR3 extends over 17 amino acids. Written as DNA, the CDR3 is TGTGCCGGAGGCCGAAGAGGACTAGCGGGGGGAACCGGGGAGCTGTTTTTT. This translates into CAGGRRGLAGGTGELFF.

This chain links TRBV5-1 with TRBJ1-2; D uncertain. The V gene's germline CDR1 is SGHRS and CDR2 YFSETQ. This CDR3 is built from 14 residues. V was pared by 4 bases and J by 3 bases, with 13 bases between. Here the CDR3 reads CASSLPGMDYGYTF. The CDR3 DNA reads TGCGCCAGCAGCCTCCCGGGAATGGACTATGGCTACACCTTC.

The table lists this clone with a few counts. This rearrangement joins TRBV28 to TRBJ2-1, with D possibly matching TRBD2 (6 bases). V lost 2 bases and J lost 2, with 10 bases in between. CDR3 length: 15 residues. Germline CDR1 reads MDHEN; CDR2 reads SYDVKM. CDR3 region: CASSLPREAYNEQFF. The CDR3 bases are TGTGCCAGCAGTTTACCGAGGGAGGCCTACAATGAGCAGTTCTTC.

The chain joins TRBV7-8 to TRBJ2-3; weak D call: TRBD2 (5 bases). Germline V gives CDR1 SGHVS, CDR2 FQNEAQ. The CDR3 is 15 residues long. The V end lost 3 bases, the J end lost 3 bases, and 13 bases lay between the germline ends. The CDR3: CASSFRRAGTDTQYF. The CDR3 DNA sequence: TGTGCCAGCAGCTTCCGACGGGCGGGTACAGATACGCAGTATTTT.

The chain couples TRBV7-3 to TRBJ2-2; no clear D gene. Germline V gene lookup returns CDR1 SGHTA and CDR2 FQGTGA. The V and J ends lost 5 bases and 8 bases respectively, with 9 bases between them. The CDR3 is made up of 12 amino acids. This chain's CDR3 is CASSPEDGELFF. DNA of the CDR3: TGTGCCAGCAGCCCAGAGGATGGGGAGCTGTTTTTT.

CDR3 sequence: CASRRQGDEQYF. The CDR3 region has the DNA TGTGCCAGCAGACGACAGGGCGACGAGCAGTACTTC. This sequence joins TRBV13 and TRBJ2-7; TRBD1 aligns across 7 bases. With V trimmed by 6 bases and J by 5 bases, 4 bases remained unmatched. This CDR3 is built from 12 residues. Germline CDR1 reads PRHDT; CDR2 reads FYEKMQ (reference sequence). Complete variable domain (other parts from reference TRBV13 and TRBJ2-7): AAGVIQSPRHLIKEKRETATLKCYPIPRHDTVYWYQQGPGQDPQFLISFYEKMQSDKGSIPDRFSAQQFSDYHSELNMSSLELGDSALYFCASRRQGDEQYFGPGTRLTVT.

V usage is TRBV4-3 and J usage is TRBJ1-5; a possible D gene is TRBD1 (5 bases). V lost 0 bases to trimming and J lost 5 bases, with 14 bases between them. This CDR3 has 16 amino acids. Germline CDR1 reads LGHNA; CDR2 reads YSLEER. CDR3 amino acids: CASSQDIGQLHQPQHF. The CDR3, as DNA: TGCGCCAGCAGCCAAGATATCGGACAATTGCATCAGCCCCAGCATTTT.

V is TRBV4-3 and J is TRBJ1-5; maybe TRBD1 (5 bases). This CDR3 contains 13 residues. Germline-derived CDR1 and CDR2 are LGHNA and YSLEER. V dropped 1 base and J dropped 5 bases, with 6 bases sitting between them. CDR3 loop: CASSQGRDQPQHF. DNA for the CDR3: TGCGCCAGCAGCCAAGGCAGGGATCAGCCCCAGCATTTT.

The rearrangement joins TRBV4-1 to TRBJ2-1, with 8 bases lining up with TRBD2. Germline V gene data show CDR1 as MGHRA and CDR2 as YSYEKL. Unmatched junction bases numbered 9, after V lost 1 base and J lost 7 bases. The CDR3 extends over 16 amino acids. The CDR3 DNA reads TGCGCCAGCAGCCAAGGGGGGACTAGTTTTGAGAATGAGCAGTTCTTC. Protein product: CASSQGGTSFENEQFF.

V usage is TRBV7-9 and J usage is TRBJ1-4, with TRBD1 as a possible D gene (5 bases). The CDR3 has 15 residues. Germline V CDR1 and CDR2: SEHNR, FQNEAQ (reference sequence). Trimming left V 1 base short and J 7 bases short, with 13 bases between. The CDR3 DNA reads TGTGCCAGCAGCTTAGATCGGGGGACGACTGAAAAACTGTTTTTT. Amino acid sequence: CASSLDRGTTEKLFF.

The rearrangement uses TRBV6-1 and TRBJ2-6, with TRBD1 matching over 7 bases. This CDR3 region has 17 residues. The junction had 7 bases not matched to a gene; V was cut back by 1 base and J by 4 bases. Germline V gene data show CDR1 as MNHNS and CDR2 as SASEGT. CDR3 region: CASSEEITGAGANVLTF. Written as DNA, the CDR3 is TGTGCCAGCAGTGAAGAAATCACAGGGGCCGGGGCCAACGTCCTGACTTTC.

V is TRBV7-2 and J is TRBJ1-1; D is possibly TRBD1 (5 bases). V was pared by 5 bases and J by 1 base, with 8 bases between. This CDR3 region has 13 residues. Germline-derived CDR1 and CDR2 are SGHTA and FQGNSA. CDR3 residues: CASSTQANTEAFF. In DNA, the CDR3 is TGTGCCAGCAGCACACAGGCGAACACTGAAGCTTTCTTT.

In this sample, this clone turned up a few times. J is TRBJ1-2 and V is TRBV6-5; 8 bases map to TRBD1. This CDR3 is 15 amino acids long. Trimming took 8 bases from V and 4 from J; bases not matched to a gene: 12. Looked up from germline, CDR1 is MNHEY and CDR2 is SVGAGI. Here the CDR3 DNA reads TGTGCCAGCGGGGACAGGAGATCGACCAGCTATGGCTACACCTTC. Encoded protein: CASGDRRSTSYGYTF.

This clone was counted between two and nine times. The V gene is TRBV10-3, the J gene TRBJ1-2; no definite D call. Germline V gene sequence: CDR1 ENHRY, CDR2 SYGVKD. Trimming removed 3 bases at V and 4 bases at J, with 9 bases between. The CDR3 consists of 13 residues. The CDR3 DNA reads TGTGCCATCAGTGACTACCACAGCTATGGCTACACCTTC. Amino acids: CAISDYHSYGYTF.

This chain links TRBV5-6 with TRBJ2-5; 8 bases map to TRBD1. CDR3 length: 15 amino acids. Germline values: CDR1 SGHDT, CDR2 YYEEEE. Trimming removed 0 bases from V and 5 bases from J; junction bases left unmatched: 6. The DNA of the CDR3 is TGTGCCAGCAGCTTGGTCCAGGGGGCGGGTGAGACCCAGTACTTC. Its translation is CASSLVQGAGETQYF.

This chain connects TRBV9 to TRBJ2-5; 9 bases line up with TRBD2. Germline-derived CDR1 and CDR2 are SGDLS and YYNGEE. The CDR3 is made up of 17 amino acids. With V trimmed by 0 bases and J by 0 bases, 6 bases remained unmatched. The CDR3 reads CASSVGGTSGHQETQYF. The DNA of the CDR3 is TGTGCCAGCAGCGTAGGAGGAACTAGCGGGCACCAAGAGACCCAGTACTTC. The full variable domain, its missing parts supplied by reference TRBV9 and TRBJ2-5, is DSGVTQTPKHLITATGQRVTLRCSPRSGDLSVYWYQQSLDQGLQFLIQYYNGEERAKGNILERFSAQQFPDLHSELNLSSLELGDSALYFCASSVGGTSGHQETQYFGPGTRLLVL.

This chain uses TRBV6-1 with TRBJ2-4; D is perhaps TRBD1 (6 bases). The CDR3 runs to 14 residues. Trimming cost V 6 bases and J 0 bases, with 9 bases left between them. Germline assignment: CDR1 MNHNS and CDR2 SASEGT. CDR3 amino acids: CASRGTRAKNIQYF. CDR3 coding DNA: TGTGCCAGCAGAGGGACACGAGCCAAAAACATTCAGTACTTC.

J is TRBJ2-3 and V is TRBV4-1, with 9 bases matching TRBD2. The CDR3 totals 16 residues. Per the germline V gene, CDR1 is MGHRA and CDR2 is YSYEKL. V lost 1 base to trimming and J lost 4 bases; unmatched junction nucleotides: 6. This CDR3 is CASSQGLAGSADTQYF. The CDR3 DNA reads as TGCGCCAGCAGCCAAGGGCTAGCGGGGTCCGCAGATACGCAGTATTTT.

The chain carries TRBV29-1 and TRBJ2-3; D is uncertain. CDR3 length: 13 amino acids. Trimming shortened V by 2 bases and J by 2 bases, and 8 bases separated the two germline ends. CDR1 is SQVTM, CDR2 ANQGSEA, per germline. CDR3 protein: CSVERLLTDTQYF. Written as DNA, the CDR3 is TGCAGCGTTGAACGGTTACTCACAGATACGCAGTATTTT.

The gene calls are TRBV7-9 and TRBJ2-1; 9 bases are shared with TRBD2. CDR1 is SEHNR, CDR2 FQNEAQ, per germline (reference sequence). With 3 bases clipped from V and 6 bases from J, the junction kept 3 bases outside the gene matches. There are 14 residues in the CDR3. CDR3 sequence: CASSLAGGVNEQFF. The CDR3 region has the DNA TGTGCCAGCAGCTTGGCGGGAGGGGTCAATGAGCAGTTCTTC.